This T cell receptor (beta chain) was found in a study of neurological immune-mediated disorders. Notes on the study in general: Whereas HTLV-1-associated myelopathy showed the most TCR clonal expansion, multiple sclerosis showed the least, with levels below those of healthy controls. The expanded clones of different subjects shared no CDR3 amino acid sequences (suggesting private repertoires in all groups).

Each CDR3 protein gets one entry after TCRdb re-called the 5' RACE reads with MiXCR. The data hold some 70,000 distinct CDR3 sequences, with almost 3.5% observed a single time. This clonotype was observed at least ten times. What it binds is unknown. The CDR3 is made up of 17 amino acids. Germline CDR1 and CDR2: LGHDT and YNNKEL (reference sequence). V gave up 2 bases and J gave up 0 bases, with 15 bases separating them. The chain couples TRBV3-1 to TRBJ2-3; D unresolved. This receptor was taken from a man aged 35 to 55 with multiple sclerosis. The sequenced sample was PBMCs. The CDR3 spells CASSQRLTQTSTDTQYF. CDR3 sequence (DNA): TGTGCCAGCAGCCAACGCTTGACACAGACTAGCACAGATACGCAGTATTTT.